Listed below are T cell receptor beta chains from one sample, sequenced in a study of blood T cell repertoires in COVID-19. The repertoire was sequenced with immunoSEQ multiplex PCR; TCRdb's copy has only in-frame clones and lacks some. The sample includes 180,000 or so clones, roughly 80% seen only once; the top ten take 9.5% to 12%. Material: peripheral blood. The receptors were sampled from a woman in her 40s with COVID-19, enrolled during active disease. Both conserved end residues are trimmed from each CDR3. The order of the fields is V gene, J gene, CDR3 protein.

V gene: TRBV10-1; J gene: TRBJ2-7; CDR3 protein: ASSEGWGAEQY
V gene: TRBV19; J gene: TRBJ1-1; CDR3 protein: ASSRGGTEAF
V gene: TRBV2; J gene: TRBJ1-1; CDR3 protein: ASSPQMPETTEAF
V gene: TRBV12-3/TRBV12-4; J gene: TRBJ2-7; CDR3 protein: ASSLGGEQY
V gene: TRBV14; J gene: TRBJ1-6; CDR3 protein: ASSQLRGGDSPLH
V gene: TRBV9; J gene: TRBJ2-2; CDR3 protein: ASSPIVRGTGELF
V gene: TRBV27; J gene: TRBJ2-1; CDR3 protein: ASSLYSGRAIRYNEQF
V gene: TRBV5-4; J gene: TRBJ2-7; CDR3 protein: ASSLVGGLYEQY
V gene: TRBV27; J gene: TRBJ2-1; CDR3 protein: ASSRRTERNEQF
V gene: TRBV28; J gene: TRBJ1-3; CDR3 protein: ASSPRGSSGNTIY
V gene: TRBV6-5; J gene: TRBJ1-5; CDR3 protein: ASSYSGGQGGQPQH
V gene: TRBV10-2; J gene: TRBJ2-3; CDR3 protein: ASSELAGGPGGTDTQY
V gene: TRBV5-1; J gene: TRBJ1-1; CDR3 protein: ASSLDRGSTEAF
V gene: TRBV7-2; J gene: TRBJ2-3; CDR3 protein: ASSLLGVAGADTQY
V gene: TRBV6-5; J gene: TRBJ2-7; CDR3 protein: ASSYSAALGEQY
V gene: TRBV7-6; J gene: TRBJ1-1; CDR3 protein: ASTPGGKMNTEAF
V gene: TRBV7-2; J gene: TRBJ1-1; CDR3 protein: ASSFNRGLVNTEAF
V gene: TRBV27; J gene: TRBJ1-2; CDR3 protein: ASSFWTGDGYT
V gene: TRBV30; J gene: TRBJ1-5; CDR3 protein: AWSVRGHQPQH
V gene: TRBV7-2; J gene: TRBJ2-1; CDR3 protein: ASSTTGDEQF
V gene: TRBV14; J gene: TRBJ2-4; CDR3 protein: ASSRGRREINIQY
V gene: TRBV6-5; J gene: TRBJ1-6; CDR3 protein: ASKLRQQYSPLH
V gene: TRBV27; J gene: TRBJ2-5; CDR3 protein: ASSTSTSGGEETQY
V gene: TRBV6-5; J gene: TRBJ1-1; CDR3 protein: ASRATGNTEAF
V gene: TRBV5-6; J gene: TRBJ2-1; CDR3 protein: ASSLAGQGADEQF
V gene: TRBV4-1; J gene: TRBJ1-1; CDR3 protein: ASSQDLVRGTF
V gene: TRBV6-5; J gene: TRBJ1-4; CDR3 protein: ASRRQGYEKLF
V gene: TRBV19; J gene: TRBJ1-1; CDR3 protein: ASNWRGDTEAF
V gene: TRBV9; J gene: TRBJ2-7; CDR3 protein: ASSVDAGGFYEQY
V gene: TRBV5-6; J gene: TRBJ1-6; CDR3 protein: ASSLEGGQRNSPLH
V gene: TRBV30; J gene: TRBJ1-2; CDR3 protein: AWSVWGDGYT
V gene: TRBV7-7; J gene: TRBJ2-2; CDR3 protein: ASSSRVLGELF
V gene: TRBV11-2; J gene: TRBJ1-1; CDR3 protein: ASSPYQGDTEAF
V gene: TRBV18; J gene: TRBJ2-2; CDR3 protein: ASSPSLNTGELF
V gene: TRBV5-4; J gene: TRBJ1-2; CDR3 protein: ASSLDSLEIYGYT
V gene: TRBV28; J gene: TRBJ2-7; CDR3 protein: ASSFSDGQFKY
V gene: TRBV6-5; J gene: TRBJ1-4; CDR3 protein: ASSPGQGSEKLF
V gene: TRBV7-3; J gene: TRBJ2-1; CDR3 protein: ASSPYTGRGYEQF
V gene: TRBV6-4; J gene: TRBJ2-2; CDR3 protein: ASARTGLGTGELF